This T cell receptor beta chain stems from a study of beta chain features in type 1 diabetes. Sorting that relied on CD45RO/CCR7/CD25/CD127/CD95/CD27 yielded CD4+ naive, central memory, regulatory and stem cell-like memory cells. General study points: Patients with Type 1 diabetes showed moderately but significantly shorter TCRB CDR3s in all four CD4+ subsets.

Investigators reverse transcribed all isolated RNA, so they sequenced expressed TCRB transcripts. Data came from immunoSEQ multiplex PCR; TCRdb stores just in-frame clones and leaves some out. The sample contains a few hundred thousand clones, approximately 13% of which appear only once. This clone was counted only a few times. The antigen is undetermined. With 3 bases removed from V and 1 base from J, the gap between germline ends came to 14 bases. The CDR3 sequence is 16 residues long. Germline loops: CDR1 SGHDT, CDR2 YYEEEE. This chain uses TRBV5-6 with TRBJ2-1; the D is unclear. The receptor was isolated from a man aged 25-40 years in good health. Sequencing input: naive CD4+ T cells from blood. The CDR3 bases are TGTGCCAGCAGCTGGAGCTCGCAGTGGTCCTACAATGAGCAGTTCTTC. Its protein is CASSWSSQWSYNEQFF.